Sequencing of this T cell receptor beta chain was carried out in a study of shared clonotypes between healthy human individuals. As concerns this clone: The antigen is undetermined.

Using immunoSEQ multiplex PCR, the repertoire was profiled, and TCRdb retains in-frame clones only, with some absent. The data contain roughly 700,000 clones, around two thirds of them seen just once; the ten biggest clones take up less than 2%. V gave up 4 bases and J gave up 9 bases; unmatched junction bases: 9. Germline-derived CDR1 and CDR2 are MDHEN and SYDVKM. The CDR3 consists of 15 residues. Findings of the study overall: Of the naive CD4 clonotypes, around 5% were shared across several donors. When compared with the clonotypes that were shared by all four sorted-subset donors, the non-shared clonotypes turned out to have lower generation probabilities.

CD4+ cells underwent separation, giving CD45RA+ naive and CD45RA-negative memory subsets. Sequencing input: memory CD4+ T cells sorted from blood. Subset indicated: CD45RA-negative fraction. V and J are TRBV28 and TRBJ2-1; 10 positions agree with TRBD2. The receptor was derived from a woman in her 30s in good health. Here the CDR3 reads CASSSIGTSAVEQFF. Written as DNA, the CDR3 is TGTGCCAGCAGTTCGATCGGGACTAGCGCAGTTGAGCAGTTCTTC.